These 12 T cell receptor beta chains originate from one sample sequenced in a study of T cells expressing NK-cell markers. TCRdb derives one entry per CDR3 protein from the 5' RACE reads, leaving out DNA. The sample totals about 390,000 distinct CDR3 sequences. Sequenced: blood T cells: a sorted CD56 or NKG2C T cell subset, CD4+ or CD8+ T cells, or bulk PBMC T cells (not recorded which). These receptors originate from a woman between 45 and 60 years old in good health.

V gene TRBV5-1 combines with J gene TRBJ2-3. This CDR3 comprises 12 residues. Germline V gene data show CDR1 as SGHRS and CDR2 as YFSETQ. CDR3 sequence reads: CASSRVVDTQYF.

The chain employs TRBV4-1 and TRBJ2-5; TCRdb calls TRBD2, which cannot be checked without DNA. CDR3 length: 16 amino acids. CDR1 is MGHRA and CDR2 is YSYEKL in the germline V gene. The CDR3 sequence is CASSHEAGGPRETQYF.

This chain joins TRBV5-1 and TRBJ2-1. The CDR3 loop spans 14 amino acids. The V gene's germline CDR1 is SGHRS and CDR2 YFSETQ. The CDR3 here is CASSLALGDNEQFF.

CDR3 loop: CSATLAGFPDTQYF. The J gene is TRBJ2-3, the V gene TRBV20-1; TCRdb's D call, TRBD2, is unchecked because there is no DNA. This CDR3 is built from 14 residues. Germline CDR1 DFQATT, CDR2 SNEGSKA (reference sequence).

The rearrangement links TRBV9 to TRBJ2-2. Per the germline V gene, CDR1 is SGDLS and CDR2 is YYNGEE. The CDR3 length is 14 residues. The CDR3 is CASRKGRDTGELFF. The whole variable domain, filled in from reference TRBV9 and TRBJ2-2, reads DSGVTQTPKHLITATGQRVTLRCSPRSGDLSVYWYQQSLDQGLQFLIQYYNGEERAKGNILERFSAQQFPDLHSELNLSSLELGDSALYFCASRKGRDTGELFFGEGSRLTVL.

The CDR3 sequence is CASSLTGGDWGNEQFF. The V call is TRBV5-1, the J call TRBJ2-1; TCRdb's assignment of TRBD1 cannot be checked, as there is no DNA. This CDR3 comprises 16 residues. The germline gives CDR1 SGHRS, CDR2 YFSETQ.

V gene TRBV4-1 combines with J gene TRBJ1-4; TCRdb's D gene call, TRBD1, goes unchecked for lack of DNA. Germline CDR1 is MGHRA and CDR2 is YSYEKL. The CDR3 is 13 amino acids. The CDR3 reads CASSHRGGEKLFF.

The rearrangement links TRBV7-9 to TRBJ2-7; the D gene TCRdb calls, TRBD2, cannot be checked with no DNA. Germline V CDR1 and CDR2: SEHNR, FQNEAQ (reference sequence). This CDR3 comprises 14 residues. The CDR3 region is CASSLRLAGYEQYF. Full variable domain (missing parts from reference TRBV7-9 and TRBJ2-7): DTGVSQNPRHKITKRGQNVTFRCDPISEHNRLYWYRQTLGQGPEFLTYFQNEAQLEKSRLLSDRFSAERPKGSFSTLEIQRTEQGDSAMYLCASSLRLAGYEQYFGPGTRLTVT.

This chain links TRBV12-3 or TRBV12-4 with TRBJ2-1; TCRdb returns TRBD2, unconfirmable since there is no DNA. CDR3 length: 15 amino acids. CDR3 sequence reads: CASAGTSGIHNEQFF.

The rearrangement uses TRBV12-5 and TRBJ1-5. Per germline, CDR1 LGHNT and CDR2 FRNRAP. The CDR3 covers 14 residues. The CDR3 region is CASGLVGSNQPQHF. The full variable domain, in which reference TRBV12-5 and TRBJ1-5 provide the parts outside the CDR3, is DARVTQTPRHKVTEMGQEVTMRCQPILGHNTVFWYRQTMMQGLELLAYFRNRAPLDDSGMPKDRFSAEMPDATLATLKIQPSEPRDSAVYFCASGLVGSNQPQHFGDGTRLSIL.

The CDR3: CATSSRAAGEQFF. The V call is TRBV15, the J call TRBJ2-1; the TCRdb D gene call, TRBD1, has no DNA to confirm it. The CDR3 is made up of 13 amino acids. The germline CDR1 and CDR2 sequences are LNHNV and YYDKDF (reference sequence).

The rearrangement joins TRBV5-1 to TRBJ2-2; TCRdb lists TRBD1, though no DNA is available to test this call. CDR1 and CDR2 from the germline V gene are SGHRS and YFSETQ. The CDR3 is 16 residues long. CDR3 region: CASSLEVQGLSGELFF.